This entry concerns a single TCR beta chain. Its cognate antigen is unknown. A clone one base away is much larger, so this may be a read error. The germline gives CDR1 SQVTM, CDR2 ANQGSEA. V dropped 6 bases and J dropped 8; count of bases not matched to a gene: 10. This CDR3 has 14 residues. No fewer than 6 million PBMCs went into each sample. Using a J-beta primer mix together with a sample-barcoded 5' primer, a second PCR was run for roughly 7 to 12 cycles. TCRdb reprocessed the 5' RACE reads with MiXCR, giving one entry per CDR3 protein. The sample lists 650,000 or so distinct CDR3 sequences; over 40% were seen once. The entry originates in a study of blood T cells in healthy people across ages. Study-wide findings and caveats: Older age went with lower TCR beta diversity per million T cells, in a roughly linear way.

This sequence was found in an elderly woman in good health. The chain uses TRBV29-1 and TRBJ2-1, with 10 bases fitting TRBD2. The sequenced material came from blood. The CDR3 reads CSVAPSGSGHEQFF. CDR3 sequence (DNA): TGCAGCGTGGCCCCTAGCGGGAGTGGCCATGAGCAGTTCTTC.